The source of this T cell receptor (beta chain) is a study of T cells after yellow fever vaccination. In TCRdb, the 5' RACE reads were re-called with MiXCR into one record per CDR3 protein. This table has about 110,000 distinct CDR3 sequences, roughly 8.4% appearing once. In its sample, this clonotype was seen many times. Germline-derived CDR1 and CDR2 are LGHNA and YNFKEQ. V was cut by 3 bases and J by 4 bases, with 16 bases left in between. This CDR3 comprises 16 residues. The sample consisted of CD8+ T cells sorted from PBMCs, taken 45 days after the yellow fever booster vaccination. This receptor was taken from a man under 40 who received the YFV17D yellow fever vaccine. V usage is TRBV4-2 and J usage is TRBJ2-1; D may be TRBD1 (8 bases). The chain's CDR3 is CASSQTTGGGYNEQFF. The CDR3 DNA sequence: TGTGCCAGCAGCCAGACCACAGGGGGGGGTTACAATGAGCAGTTCTTC.